What follows are 27 T cell receptor beta chains derived from one specimen sequenced in a study of T-cell reconstitution after alpha-beta-depleted transplantation in children. Unique molecular identifiers were built into the TCRbeta library. TCRdb itself ran the PCR reads through MiXCR, one entry per CDR3 protein. The top ten hold approximately 1.1% of the sample, which has about 690,000 distinct CDR3 sequences, roughly 17% seen once. The sequenced sample was PBMCs from the stem cell graft donor, obtained from the stem cell graft. All receptors derive from a human donor who donated a stem cell graft to a child with acute myeloid leukemia.

CDR3 residues: CASSLEISGVGEQYF. DNA for the CDR3: TGTGCCAGCAGCTTAGAGATATCAGGGGTGGGCGAGCAGTACTTC. The gene calls are TRBV7-2 and TRBJ2-7, with TRBD1 as a possible D gene (6 bases). Deletions cut 1 base from V and 6 bases from J, with 16 bases between. This CDR3 comprises 15 residues. CDR1 SGHTA and CDR2 FQGNSA come from the germline V gene.

This clonotype was detected many times. V and J are TRBV5-6 and TRBJ2-7; TRBD2 matches 13 bases. There are 15 residues in the CDR3. Germline-derived CDR1 and CDR2 are SGHDT and YYEEEE. Trimming took 2 bases from V and 5 from J; bases not matched to a gene: 4. Written as DNA, the CDR3 is TGTGCCAGCAGCTTCCCGGGACTAGCGGGGAACGAGCAGTACTTC. Translating it yields CASSFPGLAGNEQYF.

This clonotype was seen once. This chain uses TRBV7-6 with TRBJ2-1; D is unclear. V was trimmed by 2 bases and J by 0 bases, leaving 14 bases between them. The V gene's germline CDR1 is SGHVS and CDR2 FNYEAQ. The CDR3 consists of 17 residues. CDR3 protein: CASSLYRGSSSYNEQFF. CDR3 DNA: TGTGCCAGCAGCTTATATAGAGGCTCCAGCTCCTACAATGAGCAGTTCTTC.

There are a few counts of this clonotype. This chain uses TRBV12-3 or TRBV12-4 with TRBJ2-7; 9 bases are shared with TRBD1. V shed 3 bases and J 5 bases; nucleotides not matched to a gene: 8. The CDR3 runs 15 residues. Written as DNA, the CDR3 is TGTGCCAGCAGTTTTACAGGGGGCGCCCGTAACGAGCAGTACTTC. Protein product: CASSFTGGARNEQYF.

This clonotype was detected a few times. The gene calls are TRBV11-2 and TRBJ1-2; 8 bases align to TRBD1. J lost 2 bases, V lost 3 bases, and 8 bases had no gene match. Germline V gives CDR1 SGHAT, CDR2 FQNNGV. The CDR3 totals 16 residues. This CDR3 is CASSFPRTGLNYGYTF. In DNA, the CDR3 is TGTGCCAGCAGCTTCCCTAGGACAGGGCTAAACTATGGCTACACCTTC. Full variable domain (outside the CDR3, taken from reference TRBV11-2 and TRBJ1-2): EAGVAQSPRYKIIEKRQSVAFWCNPISGHATLYWYQQILGQGPKLLIQFQNNGVVDDSQLPKDRFSAERLKGVDSTLKIQPAKLEDSAVYLCASSFPRTGLNYGYTFGSGTRLTVV.

This clonotype was seen only a few times. The rearrangement uses TRBV23-1 and TRBJ2-7, with TRBD1 matching over 7 bases. TRBV23-1 is given ORF status, its function remaining uncertain. The CDR3 is made up of 14 amino acids. The V and J ends lost 4 bases and 3 bases, in that order; junction bases with no gene match: 6. CDR3 amino acids: CASSPGTDLYEQYF. In DNA form, the CDR3 reads TGCGCCAGCAGTCCCGGGACAGATCTCTACGAGCAGTACTTC.

This clonotype was seen a single time. The chain uses TRBV7-2 and TRBJ1-2; D remains ambiguous. Trimming removed 6 bases at V and 6 bases at J, with 23 bases between. Germline CDR1 is SGHTA and CDR2 is FQGNSA. The CDR3 contains 16 residues. As DNA, the CDR3 is TGTGCCAGCAGTCCCACTCTGCAGGCGGCTGTTAATGGCTACACCTTC. It yields the protein CASSPTLQAAVNGYTF.

This clonotype was found a few times. The rearrangement links TRBV5-1 to TRBJ2-1; D possibly corresponds to TRBD2 (6 bases). Germline-derived CDR1 and CDR2 are SGHRS and YFSETQ. Trimming took off 2 bases at V and 6 bases at J, with 15 bases between the two ends. This CDR3 spans 15 amino acids. For the CDR3, the DNA is TGCGCCAGCAGCTTAGTAGCGGCTCGGATCAATGAGCAGTTCTTC. Amino acid sequence: CASSLVAARINEQFF.

This clonotype was picked up a small number of times. The chain has TRBV6-1 and TRBJ1-1, with a tentative D call TRBD1 (6 bases). CDR3 length equals 14 residues. Trimming left V 7 bases short and J 0 bases short, with 12 bases between. The germline gives CDR1 MNHNS, CDR2 SASEGT. CDR3 coding DNA: TGTGCCAGCAAGGTAGGACAGATGAACACTGAAGCTTTCTTT. This sequence encodes CASKVGQMNTEAFF.

This clonotype was observed many times. The rearrangement uses TRBV20-1 and TRBJ1-5; 8 positions match TRBD1. In germline, CDR1 is DFQATT, CDR2 SNEGSKA (reference sequence). The CDR3 is made up of 15 amino acids. Germline trimming cut 3 bases from V and 2 bases from J; bases unmatched to any gene: 6. The CDR3 sequence is CSASQGASGNQPQHF. The CDR3 DNA follows: TGCAGTGCTAGCCAGGGGGCTAGCGGCAATCAGCCCCAGCATTTT.

This clonotype was detected many times. The chain employs TRBV20-1 and TRBJ1-5; no reliable D call. The CDR3 covers 15 residues. CDR1 and CDR2 (germline): DFQATT, SNEGSKA (reference sequence). Between the trimmed V and J ends, which lost 6 bases and 0 bases, there was a span of 15 bases. CDR3: CSALGGRNSNQPQHF. The CDR3 bases are TGCAGTGCCTTGGGAGGGAGAAATAGCAATCAGCCCCAGCATTTT.

This sequence joins TRBV12-3 or TRBV12-4 and TRBJ1-5; D unclear. The V end lost 2 bases, the J end lost 0 bases, and 11 bases lay between the germline ends. The CDR3 contains 16 residues. The CDR3 spells CASSLTGYGSNQPQHF. The CDR3 region has the DNA TGTGCCAGCAGTTTAACCGGTTATGGTAGCAATCAGCCCCAGCATTTT.

This clonotype came up a few times. This chain joins TRBV11-2 and TRBJ2-7; D remains unclear. V lost 1 base and J lost 3, with 13 bases in between. CDR1 and CDR2 from the germline V gene are SGHAT and FQNNGV. The CDR3 runs 15 residues. CDR3 DNA: TGTGCCAGCAGCTTAGGTATAGGAATGGACTACGAGCAGTACGTC. Amino acid sequence: CASSLGIGMDYEQYV.

The chain combines TRBV11-2 with TRBJ1-1; a possible D gene is TRBD1 (5 bases). Trimming cost V 5 bases and J 2 bases, with 18 bases left between them. This CDR3 has 16 amino acids. Germline CDR1 SGHAT, CDR2 FQNNGV. CDR3 amino acids: CASSPTAMWGNTEAFF. The CDR3 DNA is TGTGCCAGCAGCCCCACAGCTATGTGGGGCAACACTGAAGCTTTCTTT. Full variable domain (outside the CDR3, taken from reference TRBV11-2 and TRBJ1-1): EAGVAQSPRYKIIEKRQSVAFWCNPISGHATLYWYQQILGQGPKLLIQFQNNGVVDDSQLPKDRFSAERLKGVDSTLKIQPAKLEDSAVYLCASSPTAMWGNTEAFFGQGTRLTVV.

V gene TRBV4-2 combines with J gene TRBJ2-5; no clear D. This CDR3 region has 12 residues. From germline, CDR1 is LGHNA and CDR2 YNFKEQ. Trimming took 8 bases from V and 5 from J, leaving 12 bases between them. The CDR3 loop is CASGPPVETQYF. As DNA, the CDR3 is TGTGCCAGCGGCCCCCCAGTGGAGACCCAGTACTTC.

The genes are TRBV3-1 and TRBJ2-1; 10 bases fit TRBD2. The CDR3 consists of 15 residues. Germline lookup yields CDR1 LGHDT and CDR2 YNNKEL (reference sequence). Trimming took 1 base from V and 7 from J; bases not matched to a gene: 4. DNA for the CDR3: TGTGCCAGCAGCCAAGTAGCAGCGGGGGGGAATGAGCAGTTCTTC. Protein product: CASSQVAAGGNEQFF.

This chain links TRBV20-1 with TRBJ2-3; no firm D call. The germline gives CDR1 DFQATT, CDR2 SNEGSKA (reference sequence). The germline V and J ends were trimmed by 1 base and 1 base, with 9 bases remaining between them. The CDR3 is 14 residues long. CDR3 loop: CSARGMVGTDTQYF. CDR3 bases: TGCAGTGCTAGAGGGATGGTTGGCACAGATACGCAGTATTTT.

This chain joins TRBV30 and TRBJ1-3, with D maybe TRBD1 (5 bases). The V end lost 2 bases, the J end lost 1 base, and 9 bases lay between the germline ends. The CDR3 runs 14 residues. Germline V gene sequence: CDR1 GTSNPN, CDR2 SVGIG (reference sequence). The CDR3 DNA is TGTGCCTGGAGTATAAGGGGTTCTGGAAACACCATATATTTT. Protein sequence: CAWSIRGSGNTIYF.

This clonotype was counted ten times or more. The chain carries TRBV29-1 and TRBJ1-1; D ambiguous. CDR3 size: 12 residues. Germline CDR1 and CDR2: SQVTM and ANQGSEA. The V end lost 6 bases, the J end lost 1 base, and 9 bases lay between the germline ends. The CDR3 reads CSVSTANTEAFF. Written as DNA, the CDR3 is TGCAGCGTCTCGACTGCGAACACTGAAGCTTTCTTT.

CDR3 coding DNA: TGCGCCAGCAGCGGACTGGACCAAGAGACCCAGTACTTC. Its protein product is CASSGLDQETQYF. The chain links TRBV5-1 to TRBJ2-5; tentative D call: TRBD2 (5 bases). Germline V lookup: CDR1 SGHRS, CDR2 YFSETQ. The CDR3 has 13 amino acids. Trimming cost V 4 bases and J 0 bases, with 7 bases left between them.

The genes are TRBV7-9 and TRBJ2-2, with 7 bases matching TRBD2. The CDR3 is 16 amino acids. Germline V CDR1 and CDR2: SEHNR, FQNEAQ (reference sequence). With V trimmed by 7 bases and J by 1 base, 9 bases remained unmatched. The CDR3 loop reads CASIHRLAGNTGELFF. CDR3 nucleotide sequence: TGTGCCAGCATCCACCGACTAGCAGGGAACACCGGGGAGCTGTTTTTT.

Only a few counts were recorded for this clonotype. The V call is TRBV27, the J call TRBJ2-7; D not resolved. From germline, CDR1 is MNHEY and CDR2 SMNVEV (reference sequence). The V end was cut by 5 bases, the J end by 7 bases, with 12 bases between. There are 12 residues in the CDR3. CDR3 amino acids: CASSDFFGEQYF. In DNA form, the CDR3 reads TGTGCCAGCAGTGACTTTTTCGGTGAGCAGTACTTC.

This clonotype was seen repeatedly, ten times or more. A junction boundary mismatches the germline segment, possibly from a read error. The chain is built from TRBV7-2 and TRBJ2-7, with D perhaps assigned TRBD1 or TRBD2 (6 bases each). This CDR3 region has 15 residues. Germline V gives CDR1 SGHTA, CDR2 FQGNSA. CDR3 sequence: CASSLASGARNEQYF. Here the CDR3 DNA reads TGTGCCAGCAGTTTAGCATCGGGGGCGAGAAACGAGCAGTACTTC.

This clonotype was seen ten or more times. The V gene is TRBV20-1, the J gene TRBJ2-7; D call uncertain. The CDR3 consists of 11 residues. CDR1 is DFQATT and CDR2 is SNEGSKA in the germline V gene (reference sequence). Deletions cut 6 bases from V and 3 bases from J, with 9 bases between. Here the CDR3 reads CSARNFYEQYF. The DNA of the CDR3 is TGCAGTGCCCGTAATTTCTACGAGCAGTACTTC.

This clonotype was seen a few times. This chain links TRBV6-2 or TRBV6-3 with TRBJ1-6; D not resolved. This CDR3 contains 16 residues. The germline V and J ends were trimmed by 7 bases and 0 bases, with 13 bases remaining between them. Looked up from germline, CDR1 is MNHEY and CDR2 is SVGEGT. CDR3 DNA sequence: TGTGCCAGCAAGAGCGACGTGAGCTCCTATAATTCACCCCTCCACTTT. It is translated as CASKSDVSSYNSPLHF.

The chain combines TRBV5-1 with TRBJ2-7; no reliable D call. V gave up 6 bases and J gave up 2 bases, with 18 bases separating them. CDR1 SGHRS and CDR2 YFSETQ come from the germline V gene. The CDR3 spans 15 residues. The CDR3 coding sequence is TGCGCCAGCACAAAGAGTACGGACGGAACCTACGAGCAGTACTTC. Encoded protein: CASTKSTDGTYEQYF.

The sample holds many counts of this clonotype. V gene TRBV20-1 combines with J gene TRBJ2-5; 8 bases fit TRBD1. This CDR3 contains 13 residues. From germline, CDR1 is DFQATT and CDR2 SNEGSKA (reference sequence). Germline trimming cut 3 bases from V and 5 bases from J; bases unmatched to any gene: 5. CDR3 sequence (DNA): TGCAGTGCTAGGGACAGGGTTCGGGAGACCCAGTACTTC. It encodes CSARDRVRETQYF.